This entry features one T cell receptor (beta chain) sequence. Its antigen remains unidentified. This specimen comes from a study of vaccination and CD4 T cells after COVID-19. Study-wide background: Control cultures received a CEFX pool, an HIV-1 Nef pool, or no peptide. Regarding the study as a whole: Spike mono-reactivity applied to 304 of 307 vaccine-specific clones detected in convalescent patients.

The Oncomine TCR Beta short-read assay was applied to DNA of cultured CD4+ T cells. The source of extracted genomic DNA was cultured CD4+ T cells. TCRdb itself ran the PCR reads through MiXCR, one entry per CDR3 protein. The repertoire holds 20,000 or so distinct CDR3 sequences, 58% seen once, with over 5% in the top ten. Germline V gene data show CDR1 as MNHEY and CDR2 as SMNVEV (reference sequence). With 2 bases removed from V and 3 bases from J, the gap between germline ends came to 8 bases. The CDR3 runs to 13 residues. The treatment here: roughly 11-day PBMC culture with coronavirus spike peptide pools or control peptides (ViraFEST assay). Following expansion of antigen-specific T cells with peptide pools, ViraFEST then sequenced TCRs.

This TCR derives from a human donor who had recovered from COVID-19. The sequenced sample was CD4+ T cells from blood, cultured in vitro, obtained before SARS-CoV-2 vaccination. The gene calls are TRBV27 and TRBJ2-7, with D hard to call. The CDR3, as DNA: TGTGCCAGCAGTTTAGGTGGGAACTACGAGCAGTACTTC. This translates into CASSLGGNYEQYF.